This T cell receptor (beta chain) was obtained from a study of OX40 agonist ivuxolimab in advanced cancers. Germline CDR1 SNHLY, CDR2 FYNNEI. The J segment lost 3 bases and the V segment lost 10 bases, leaving 9 bases of the junction unmatched. This CDR3 contains 14 residues. Study-level findings and limits: Expanded clones were, on average, more numerous among CD8+ T cells than CD4+.

Cycle 7 day 1, cycle 4 day 1, and baseline were the timepoints at which blood was sampled. Sequenced by immunoSEQ multiplex PCR; TCRdb stores in-frame clones only, minus some. The sample has about 55,000 clones, around 77% seen once; the top ten hold about 6%. This clone was found a few times. What it binds is unknown. The sample consisted of CD4+ or CD8+ T cells sorted from blood, taken in a trial of the OX40 agonist ivuxolimab. The chain is built from TRBV2 and TRBJ2-7; 10 bases match TRBD1. The clonotype was recovered from an adult with an advanced solid tumor such as melanoma, head and neck, liver or kidney cancer. CDR3 sequence: CAMLPGQGDYEQYF. In DNA form, the CDR3 reads TGTGCCATGCTTCCCGGACAGGGGGACTACGAGCAGTACTTC. Filled out from reference TRBV2 and TRBJ2-7, the complete variable domain reads EPEVTQTPSHQVTQMGQEVILRCVPISNHLYFYWYRQILGQKVEFLVSFYNNEISEKSEIFDDQFSVERPDGSNFTLKIRSTKLEDSAMYFCAMLPGQGDYEQYFGPGTRLTVT.